The T cell receptor beta chain under discussion was sequenced for a study of blood T cell repertoires in COVID-19. Study as a whole: The cDNA or gDNA used as material had been derived from T cells, B-cell-depleted T cells, or PBMCs.

The CDR3 totals 14 residues. Germline lookup yields CDR1 WSHSY and CDR2 SAAADI. V was trimmed by 8 bases and J by 4 bases, leaving 17 bases between them. Study processing details: Using reference gene primer amplification, nucleated cell counts were estimated. Profiling relied on immunoSEQ multiplex PCR, and the TCRdb table lists in-frame clones only, not all of them. The D gene and trimming were derived from the DNA, and the V and J assignments and clone size from that table. The profile covers 150,000 to 200,000 clones, with roughly 85% appearing a single time and 3% to 3.5% taken by the ten largest.

Material: peripheral blood. This chain connects TRBV10-2 to TRBJ1-1; a weak D match, TRBD1 (5 bases). The sequence was collected from a human donor with acute or convalescent COVID-19. The donor label of this sample is uncertain. CDR3 residues: CASDPGGIGTEAFF. The CDR3, as DNA: TGCGCCAGCGACCCGGGGGGGATAGGCACTGAAGCTTTCTTT.